The 19 T cell receptor beta chains presented below share a single source sample, sequenced in a study of shared clonotypes between healthy human individuals. Sequenced by immunoSEQ multiplex PCR; TCRdb stores in-frame clones only, minus some. The sample gives some 89,000 clones, roughly two thirds of which show up once; about 42% is in the top ten. Sequences were obtained from memory CD8+ T cells sorted from blood. Regarding subset: CD45RO+ cells pooled with CCR7-negative TemRA cells. Receptors originate from a man aged 25 to 45 in good health.

Turning to this clone: A read error is the likely source, as a far larger clone sits one nucleotide away. This CDR3 is also generated by other DNA sequences in the sample. The V gene is TRBV27, the J gene TRBJ2-7; D is unresolved. Germline V gene lookup returns CDR1 MNHEY and CDR2 SMNVEV (reference sequence). The CDR3 length is 14 residues. The CDR3 here is CASSFQARSYEQYF. CDR3 nucleotide sequence: TGTGCTAGCAGTTTCCAGGCCAGGTCCTACGAGCAGTACTTC.

The chain joins TRBV4-2 to TRBJ2-7; TRBD2 might be the D (7 bases). Deletions cut 4 bases from V and 0 bases from J, with 22 bases between. CDR1 LGHNA and CDR2 YNFKEQ come from the germline V gene. The CDR3 totals 18 residues. CDR3 sequence reads: CASSLSLGGGESSYEQYF. CDR3 DNA: TGTGCCAGCAGCCTAAGTCTCGGAGGGGGGGAAAGCTCCTACGAGCAGTACTTC.

CDR3 sequence reads: CASSLVKIGVDEQFF. The DNA of the CDR3 is TGTGCCAGCAGCTTAGTGAAGATCGGCGTGGATGAGCAGTTCTTC. The chain uses TRBV7-9 and TRBJ2-1; no reliable D call. The CDR3 contains 15 residues. The germline V gene has CDR1 SEHNR and CDR2 FQNEAQ (reference sequence). Between the trimmed V and J ends, which lost 1 base and 8 bases, there was a span of 15 bases. Based on the CDR3 plus reference TRBV7-9 and TRBJ2-1, the full variable domain is DTGVSQNPRHKITKRGQNVTFRCDPISEHNRLYWYRQTLGQGPEFLTYFQNEAQLEKSRLLSDRFSAERPKGSFSTLEIQRTEQGDSAMYLCASSLVKIGVDEQFFGPGTRLTVL.

This clone came up a few times. This chain connects TRBV20-1 to TRBJ2-2; D is unresolved. V was shortened by 6 bases and J by 8 bases, with 7 bases between the two germline ends. CDR3 size: 10 residues. CDR1 and CDR2 (germline): DFQATT, SNEGSKA (reference sequence). CDR3 protein: CSAWGGELFF. The CDR3 DNA sequence: TGCAGTGCGTGGGGTGGGGAGCTGTTTTTT.

The genes are TRBV29-1 and TRBJ2-3; TRBD2 matches 10 bases. Germline CDR1 and CDR2: SQVTM and ANQGSEA. Trimming cost V 3 bases and J 4 bases; bases outside gene matches: 7. CDR3 length: 15 residues. In nucleotides, the CDR3 is TGCAGCGTTGACGGGCTAGCGGGAGTCCCAGATACGCAGTATTTT. As protein: CSVDGLAGVPDTQYF.

This clone was seen just once. This chain joins TRBV4-1 and TRBJ1-5, with TRBD1 identical over 12 bases. CDR3 length equals 17 residues. Germline V gene data show CDR1 as MGHRA and CDR2 as YSYEKL. The trim removed 5 bases at V and 2 bases at J, leaving 7 bases unmatched. Here the CDR3 reads CASSSGTGGRGNQPQHF. The DNA for the CDR3 is TGCGCCAGCAGCTCCGGGACAGGGGGCAGGGGCAATCAGCCCCAGCATTTT.

The V gene is TRBV19, the J gene TRBJ2-7; D gene unclear. Deletions cut 5 bases from V and 0 bases from J, with 20 bases between. Germline assignment: CDR1 LNHDA and CDR2 SQIVND (reference sequence). The CDR3 runs 17 residues. This CDR3 reads CASSSRAQGPGSYEQYF. The CDR3 nucleotides are TGTGCCAGTAGTTCCCGTGCCCAAGGGCCGGGCTCCTACGAGCAGTACTTC.

The sample holds a few counts of this clone. The rearrangement uses TRBV27 and TRBJ1-1; 7 bases line up with TRBD1. Germline V gene data show CDR1 as MNHEY and CDR2 as SMNVEV (reference sequence). V trimming: 3 bases; J trimming: 0 bases; junction bases outside the gene matches: 1. CDR3 length: 14 amino acids. CDR3 protein: CASSFGTVNTEAFF. The DNA for the CDR3 is TGTGCCAGCAGTTTTGGGACAGTGAACACTGAAGCTTTCTTT.

This clone was counted a few times. The chain recombines TRBV10-3 with TRBJ2-5; D is tentatively TRBD1 or TRBD2 (5 bases each). Germline V lookup: CDR1 ENHRY, CDR2 SYGVKD. The CDR3 runs to 16 residues. V was trimmed by 8 bases and J by 0 bases, leaving 19 bases between them. The CDR3: CAISRGEPSYQETQYF. CDR3 sequence (DNA): TGTGCCATCTCCCGAGGGGAGCCCTCGTACCAAGAGACCCAGTACTTC.

This clone was seen repeatedly, ten times or more. The genes are TRBV6-5 and TRBJ2-7; D is unresolved. V gave up 2 bases and J gave up 6 bases, with 14 bases separating them. CDR1 and CDR2 (germline): MNHEY, SVGAGI. The CDR3 has 14 residues. As DNA, the CDR3 is TGTGCCAGCAGTTACCGAGGATCCGAAACCGAGCAGTACTTC. Its translation: CASSYRGSETEQYF.

The V and J genes are TRBV5-4 and TRBJ2-7; unclear D gene. The V gene's germline CDR1 is SGHNT and CDR2 YYREEE (reference sequence). The V end lost 0 bases, the J end lost 0 bases, and 10 bases lay between the germline ends. This CDR3 spans 15 amino acids. The CDR3 DNA follows: TGTGCCAGCAGCTTGGGTTCGCGCTTCTCCTACGAGCAGTACTTC. Its protein is CASSLGSRFSYEQYF.

J is TRBJ2-1 and V is TRBV4-3; 10 bases map to TRBD2. The junction had 6 bases not matched to a gene; V was cut back by 0 bases and J by 4 bases. The germline V gene has CDR1 LGHNA and CDR2 YSLEER. The CDR3 length is 17 residues. Written as DNA, the CDR3 is TGCGCCAGCAGCCAAGATGGTCTAGCGGGAGTGTACAATGAGCAGTTCTTC. As protein: CASSQDGLAGVYNEQFF.

V is TRBV28 and J is TRBJ2-7; D might be TRBD1 or TRBD2, each matching 5 bases. V lost 6 bases and J 7 bases, leaving 16 bases between the germline ends. CDR3 size: 13 residues. Germline V gene lookup returns CDR1 MDHEN and CDR2 SYDVKM. CDR3 coding DNA: TGTGCCAGCAGCCCGGACGCTGGGGGAGAGCAGTACTTC. It encodes CASSPDAGGEQYF.

The gene calls are TRBV7-7 and TRBJ2-6; D ambiguous. This CDR3 is built from 18 residues. Trimming stripped 4 bases from V and 5 bases from J, with 21 bases between. Germline V gene data show CDR1 as SSHAT and CDR2 as FNYEAQ (reference sequence). The chain's CDR3 is CASSSTHKPQSRANVLTF. The DNA of the CDR3 is TGTGCCAGCAGCTCAACTCATAAGCCACAAAGTCGGGCCAACGTCCTGACTTTC.

Written as DNA, the CDR3 is TGCGCCAGCAGTCCCTCGGGAGGGGACATTCAGTACTTC. This gives the protein CASSPSGGDIQYF. V is TRBV10-1 and J is TRBJ2-4; 8 bases agree with TRBD2. Unmatched junction bases numbered 5, after V lost 5 bases and J lost 8 bases. The length of the CDR3 is 13 residues. Germline assignment: CDR1 WNHNN and CDR2 SYGVQD (reference sequence).

The chain couples TRBV9 to TRBJ2-7; D ambiguous. Germline-derived CDR1 and CDR2 are SGDLS and YYNGEE. The CDR3 runs to 15 residues. V lost 1 base and J 1 base, leaving 12 bases between the germline ends. The CDR3 loop is CASSVNPGTSYEQYF. The CDR3 region has the DNA TGTGCCAGCAGCGTAAATCCAGGTACGTCCTACGAGCAGTACTTC.

This chain links TRBV5-4 with TRBJ2-1, with 10 bases that match TRBD2. The CDR3 sequence is 15 residues long. Germline V gene lookup returns CDR1 SGHNT and CDR2 YYREEE (reference sequence). The trim removed 4 bases at V and 7 bases at J, leaving 8 bases unmatched. For the CDR3, the DNA is TGTGCCAGCAGCCCCAGCGGGAGGGCCGCAAATGAGCAGTTCTTC. It encodes CASSPSGRAANEQFF.

This chain connects TRBV27 to TRBJ2-1; D is uncertain. The CDR3 runs 14 residues. Germline CDR1 reads MNHEY; CDR2 reads SMNVEV (reference sequence). Trimming shortened V by 6 bases and J by 3 bases, and 12 bases separated the two germline ends. CDR3 loop: CASSNDGSYNEQFF. The CDR3, as DNA: TGTGCCAGCAGCAATGACGGAAGCTACAATGAGCAGTTCTTC.

J is TRBJ2-1 and V is TRBV4-1; 11 nucleotides match TRBD2. The junction had 1 base not matched to a gene; V was cut back by 6 bases and J by 9 bases. Germline V CDR1 and CDR2: MGHRA, YSYEKL. The CDR3 is made up of 12 amino acids. The CDR3 nucleotides read TGCGCCAGCAGGGGACTAGCGGTTGAGCAGTTCTTC. Its protein product is CASRGLAVEQFF.